These 25 T cell receptor beta chains originate from one sample sequenced in a study of blood T cell repertoires in COVID-19. TCRdb's copy holds only in-frame clones and misses some; the assay was immunoSEQ multiplex PCR. The data show approximately 180,000 clones, roughly 82% seen once. Sequenced: PBMCs or T cells enriched from blood (not recorded which). These receptors all come from a woman aged 55-69 years with acute COVID-19.

This clone is a singleton in its sample. J is TRBJ1-6 and V is TRBV10-1; D ambiguous. The CDR3 runs 14 residues. V lost 4 bases and J lost 9, with 13 bases in between. Germline CDR1 reads WNHNN; CDR2 reads SYGVQD (reference sequence). The CDR3 DNA sequence: TGCGCCAGCAGTGTCGACGGGGAAGCTTCACCCCTCCACTTT. This codes for CASSVDGEASPLHF.

The chain couples TRBV6-5 to TRBJ2-1; D unresolved. The germline CDR1 and CDR2 sequences are MNHEY and SVGAGI. Trimming cost V 4 bases and J 12 bases, with 10 bases left between them. There are 11 residues in the CDR3. The CDR3 DNA follows: TGTGCCAGCAGTTCTTCTTCCGGGCAGTTCTTC. Its protein is CASSSSSGQFF.

This chain joins TRBV25-1 and TRBJ1-1; 7 nucleotides align to TRBD1. The J segment lost 11 bases and the V segment lost 0 bases, leaving 9 bases of the junction unmatched. The CDR3 extends over 14 amino acids. Germline CDR1 and CDR2: MGHDK and SYGVNS. The CDR3, as DNA: TGTGCCAGCAGTGAATACCCGGACAGGCTGGTTGCTTTCTTT. Amino acid sequence: CASSEYPDRLVAFF.

The genes are TRBV6-1 and TRBJ1-1; TRBD1 matches 8 bases. J was trimmed by 4 bases and V by 1 base; bases with no gene match: 11. CDR3 length equals 17 residues. CDR1 MNHNS and CDR2 SASEGT come from the germline V gene. The CDR3 nucleotides are TGTGCCAGCAGTGAAGTCCTGGGGAATACAGGGGGCACTGAAGCTTTCTTT. This gives the protein CASSEVLGNTGGTEAFF.

Only a few counts were recorded for this clone. V usage is TRBV9 and J usage is TRBJ2-7, with TRBD1 matching 8 bases. This CDR3 is built from 16 residues. Trimming removed 1 base from V and 5 bases from J; junction bases left unmatched: 11. Germline V CDR1 and CDR2: SGDLS, YYNGEE. The CDR3 sequence is CASSVRSRTGSHEQYF. The CDR3 DNA reads as TGTGCCAGCAGCGTAAGGTCCAGGACAGGGAGCCACGAGCAGTACTTC.

The rearrangement uses TRBV9 and TRBJ2-5, with 10 positions matching TRBD1. The germline V gene encodes CDR1 SGDLS and CDR2 YYNGEE. The CDR3 has 16 residues. Losses at the gene ends were 0 bases for V and 4 bases for J; bases not matched to a gene: 6. CDR3 sequence: CASSVASGQGGETQYF. CDR3 DNA: TGTGCCAGCAGCGTAGCTAGTGGACAGGGGGGAGAGACCCAGTACTTC.

The chain combines TRBV6-1 with TRBJ1-1; D unresolved. CDR3 length: 13 residues. Trimming removed 2 bases at V and 5 bases at J, with 9 bases between. CDR1 and CDR2 (germline): MNHNS, SASEGT. Written as DNA, the CDR3 is TGTGCCAGCAGTGAAAATCGGGTAACTGAAGCTTTCTTT. Translated, it gives CASSENRVTEAFF.

J is TRBJ2-1 and V is TRBV19; 8 bases map to TRBD2. V gave up 0 bases and J gave up 8 bases; unmatched junction bases: 12. The CDR3 consists of 17 residues. Germline V gene sequence: CDR1 LNHDA, CDR2 SQIVND (reference sequence). The CDR3 loop reads CASSIDLNSGRGDEQFF. CDR3 nucleotides: TGTGCCAGTAGTATAGATCTTAACAGCGGGAGAGGGGATGAGCAGTTCTTC. The whole variable domain, remainder taken from reference TRBV19 and TRBJ2-1, is DGGITQSPKYLFRKEGQNVTLSCEQNLNHDAMYWYRQDPGQGLRLIYYSQIVNDFQKGDIAEGYSVSREKKESFPLTVTSAQKNPTAFYLCASSIDLNSGRGDEQFFGPGTRLTVL.

The chain couples TRBV7-8 to TRBJ2-1, with 9 bases fitting TRBD1. V was clipped by 7 bases and J by 5 bases; unmatched bases: 9. The CDR3 loop spans 15 amino acids. CDR1 and CDR2 from the germline V gene are SGHVS and FQNEAQ. As DNA, the CDR3 is TGTGCCAGCAACCCTAGACAGGGGGGAAACAATGAGCAGTTCTTC. It codes for CASNPRQGGNNEQFF. Together with reference TRBV7-8 and TRBJ2-1, the CDR3 gives the full variable domain: GAGVSQSPRYKVAKRGQDVALRCDPISGHVSLFWYQQALGQGPEFLTYFQNEAQLDKSGLPSDRFFAERPEGSVSTLKIQRTQQEDSAVYLCASNPRQGGNNEQFFGPGTRLTVL.

The V call is TRBV19, the J call TRBJ1-1; no reliable D call. CDR3 length: 13 residues. Trimming took 4 bases from V and 5 from J, leaving 11 bases between them. Germline V gene sequence: CDR1 LNHDA, CDR2 SQIVND (reference sequence). The CDR3 bases are TGTGCCAGTAGTAGGCGGGGAGTAACTGAAGCTTTCTTT. It specifies CASSRRGVTEAFF.

The chain employs TRBV7-9 and TRBJ1-2, with D perhaps matching TRBD1 (6 bases). Between the trimmed V and J ends, which lost 3 bases and 4 bases, there was a span of 12 bases. The germline CDR1 and CDR2 sequences are SEHNR and FQNEAQ (reference sequence). The CDR3 loop spans 14 amino acids. Here the CDR3 reads CASSFSSDSYGYTF. The CDR3 nucleotides read TGTGCCAGCAGCTTTTCCTCGGACAGCTATGGCTACACCTTC.

The chain is built from TRBV6-2 or TRBV6-3 and TRBJ2-6; tentatively, D is TRBD1 (6 bases). Germline CDR1 and CDR2: MNHEY and SVGEGT. V lost 2 bases and J lost 0, with 14 bases in between. This CDR3 contains 18 residues. In DNA, the CDR3 is TGTGCCAGCAGTTACCCGTCGGGACACCCCTCTGGGGCCAACGTCCTGACTTTC. As protein: CASSYPSGHPSGANVLTF.

The rearrangement uses TRBV7-2 and TRBJ2-7; 8 bases line up with TRBD2. Germline trimming cut 6 bases from V and 3 bases from J; bases unmatched to any gene: 19. This CDR3 contains 18 residues. CDR1 and CDR2 from the germline V gene are SGHTA and FQGNSA. The CDR3 nucleotides are TGTGCCAGCAGGTCAACGGGGGGGCACAGGAGGTCTGTCTACGAGCAGTACTTC. It codes for CASRSTGGHRRSVYEQYF.

The V gene is TRBV20-1, the J gene TRBJ1-1; D gene uncertain. The CDR3 runs to 11 residues. V was trimmed by 2 bases and J by 7 bases, leaving 8 bases between them. CDR1 is DFQATT, CDR2 SNEGSKA, per germline (reference sequence). The chain's CDR3 is CSARLEDEAFF. Here the CDR3 DNA reads TGCAGTGCTAGACTCGAGGATGAAGCTTTCTTT.

The gene calls are TRBV3-1 (or the pseudogene TRBV3-2) and TRBJ2-1, with D tentatively TRBD1 (5 bases). Germline values: CDR1 LGHDT, CDR2 YNNKEL (reference sequence). The CDR3 extends over 12 amino acids. The V end lost 6 bases, the J end lost 10 bases, and 13 bases lay between the germline ends. The CDR3 bases are TGTGCCAGCAGTTCCGTAGGGGAAGAGCAGTTCTTC. Translation gives CASSSVGEEQFF.

The genes are TRBV11-2 and TRBJ1-4; 8 bases fit TRBD1. The CDR3 is made up of 17 amino acids. Trimming cost V 3 bases and J 8 bases; bases outside gene matches: 14. Germline values: CDR1 SGHAT, CDR2 FQNNGV. The CDR3 here is CASSFQRTGTEGEKLFF. DNA for the CDR3: TGTGCCAGCAGCTTTCAAAGGACAGGGACCGAGGGGGAAAAACTGTTTTTT.

The chain uses TRBV5-5 and TRBJ2-3; 8 bases line up with TRBD1. With V trimmed by 5 bases and J by 2 bases, 7 bases remained unmatched. The germline gives CDR1 SGHKS, CDR2 YYEKEE (reference sequence). The CDR3 is 15 residues long. CDR3 DNA: TGTGCCAGCAGTCCGACAGGGGTCAACACAGATACGCAGTATTTT. Protein product: CASSPTGVNTDTQYF.

The chain joins TRBV5-4 to TRBJ2-7; 10 bases match TRBD2. Germline CDR1 reads SGHNT; CDR2 reads YYREEE (reference sequence). The CDR3 is 18 amino acids. V shed 0 bases and J 0 bases; nucleotides not matched to a gene: 9. In DNA, the CDR3 is TGTGCCAGCAGCTTGGATCTAGCGGGAGTGTTTACCTCCTACGAGCAGTACTTC. It translates to CASSLDLAGVFTSYEQYF.

This chain links TRBV7-9 with TRBJ2-1, with 7 bases aligning to TRBD1. CDR1 and CDR2 from the germline V gene are SEHNR and FQNEAQ (reference sequence). The CDR3 is 14 amino acids. The ends lost 5 bases at V and 4 bases at J; junction bases unmatched: 5. CDR3 bases: TGTGCCAGCAGCGCCGGGACAGCTTACAATGAGCAGTTCTTC. It encodes CASSAGTAYNEQFF.

The chain recombines TRBV6-6 with TRBJ2-2; D perhaps matches TRBD2 (5 bases). The CDR3 is 15 amino acids. Germline V gives CDR1 MNHNY, CDR2 SVGAGI (reference sequence). Trimming left V 2 bases short and J 4 bases short, with 11 bases between. In DNA form, the CDR3 reads TGTGCCAGCAGTTACGGACTCCCGAGCACCGGGGAGCTGTTTTTT. Residues: CASSYGLPSTGELFF.

The rearrangement joins TRBV7-9 to TRBJ1-5, with 7 bases matching TRBD1. The CDR3 has 16 amino acids. Germline-derived CDR1 and CDR2 are SEHNR and FQNEAQ (reference sequence). Trimming at V came to 3 bases and at J to 4 bases, leaving 9 bases not matched to a gene. CDR3 bases: TGTGCCAGCAGCTTGGCTACAGGGGCAGCTAATCAGCCCCAGCATTTT. Residues: CASSLATGAANQPQHF.

V is TRBV11-2 and J is TRBJ1-1; D is undetermined. The CDR3 contains 15 residues. The germline CDR1 and CDR2 sequences are SGHAT and FQNNGV. V shed 2 bases and J shed 1 base, with 11 bases lying between them. CDR3: CASSLLHTTNTEAFF. The CDR3 DNA reads as TGTGCCAGCAGCTTACTGCACACCACGAACACTGAAGCTTTCTTT.

The sample holds many counts of this clone. The chain couples TRBV5-1 to TRBJ1-4; possible D gene TRBD1, 6 bases. The length of the CDR3 is 16 residues. Trimming pared 0 bases from V and 8 bases from J, leaving 17 bases between. Germline CDR1 is SGHRS and CDR2 is YFSETQ. Here the CDR3 DNA reads TGCGCCAGCAGCTTGGGGCCGGAGACAGGAAACGAAAAACTGTTTTTT. Translating gives CASSLGPETGNEKLFF.

This rearrangement joins TRBV11-2 to TRBJ2-3; possible D gene TRBD1, 5 bases. The CDR3 has 15 residues. Germline assignment: CDR1 SGHAT and CDR2 FQNNGV. V was shortened by 5 bases and J by 0 bases, with 12 bases between the two germline ends. CDR3 DNA sequence: TGTGCCAGCAGCGCCCAGGGCCAGAGCACAGATACGCAGTATTTT. This translates into CASSAQGQSTDTQYF.

The chain couples TRBV7-9 to TRBJ1-2; D unclear. Germline values: CDR1 SEHNR, CDR2 FQNEAQ (reference sequence). Trimming stripped 5 bases from V and 2 bases from J, with 9 bases between. CDR3 length: 13 residues. CDR3 bases: TGTGCCAGCAGCGGTGGGGAGAACTATGGCTACACCTTC. Translation gives CASSGGENYGYTF.